The clone carrying this T cell receptor beta chain was seen a few times. Antigen: not known. Noted time point: newly diagnosed GD, antithyroid drugs for less than 3 months. PBMC RNA was the source of the TCR library. Building of the TCR beta libraries involved iRepertoire HTBI primers and Arm-PCR of CDR3 regions. In the authors' methods: Identified across the samples were over 50 TRBV segments and 13 to 15 TRBJ segments. TCRdb recomputed calls from the multiplex PCR reads with MiXCR, one row per CDR3 protein. The authors' filters were not applied to this entry. The data contain more than 400,000 distinct CDR3 sequences, 15% to 20% of them singletons. These data belong to a study of regulatory T cells in long-lasting Graves disease. CDR3 length equals 12 residues. V was clipped by 6 bases and J by 6 bases, with 10 bases between them. Overall study findings and caveats: Favored gene segments in persistent disease were TRBV28, TRBJ1-2 and TRBJ2-5.

The same sample was also used in a study of T cells in Graves' hyperthyroidism and ophthalmopathy. That publication notes: The model's output predicted ophthalmopathy at a median of roughly 6 months prior to onset.

The sample consisted of peripheral blood mononuclear cells (PBMCs), taken at new diagnosis, from a patient treated with antithyroid drugs. This chain joins TRBV12-3 or TRBV12-4 and TRBJ2-3; D remains ambiguous. This TCR derives from a middle-aged man with Graves disease. This CDR3 is CASRPLSDTQYF. The DNA for the CDR3 is TGTGCCAGCAGGCCCTTATCCGATACGCAGTATTTT.